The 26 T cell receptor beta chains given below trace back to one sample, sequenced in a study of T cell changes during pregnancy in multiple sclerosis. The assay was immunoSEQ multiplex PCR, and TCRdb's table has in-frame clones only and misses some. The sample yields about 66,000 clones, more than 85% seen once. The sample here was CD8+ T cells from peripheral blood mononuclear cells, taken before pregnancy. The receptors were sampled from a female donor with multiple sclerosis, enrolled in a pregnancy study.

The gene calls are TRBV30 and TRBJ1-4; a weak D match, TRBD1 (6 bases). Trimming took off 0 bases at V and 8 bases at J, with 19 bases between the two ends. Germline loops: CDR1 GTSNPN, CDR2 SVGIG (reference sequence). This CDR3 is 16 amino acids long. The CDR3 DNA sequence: TGTGCCTGGAGTGTAGGAGGCAGGGGAGCGGGAGAAAAACTGTTTTTT. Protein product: CAWSVGGRGAGEKLFF.

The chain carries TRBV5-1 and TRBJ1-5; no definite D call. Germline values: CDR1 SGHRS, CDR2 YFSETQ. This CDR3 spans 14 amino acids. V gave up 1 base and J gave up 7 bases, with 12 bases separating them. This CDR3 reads CASSLRVGSQPQHF. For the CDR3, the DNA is TGCGCCAGCAGCTTGCGTGTCGGGTCCCAGCCCCAGCATTTT.

The CDR3 spells CASSQGLIGTEAFF. CDR3 nucleotides: TGCGCCAGCAGCCAAGGACTAATAGGAACTGAAGCTTTCTTT. The V call is TRBV4-1, the J call TRBJ1-1; D unclear. The CDR3 sequence is 14 residues long. V gave up 1 base and J gave up 5 bases, with 11 bases separating them. CDR1 is MGHRA and CDR2 is YSYEKL in the germline V gene.

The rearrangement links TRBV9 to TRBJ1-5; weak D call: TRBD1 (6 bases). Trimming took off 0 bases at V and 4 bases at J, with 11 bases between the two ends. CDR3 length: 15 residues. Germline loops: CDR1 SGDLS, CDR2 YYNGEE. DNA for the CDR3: TGTGCCAGCAGCGTAGGATCAGGGGAAAATCAGCCCCAGCATTTT. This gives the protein CASSVGSGENQPQHF. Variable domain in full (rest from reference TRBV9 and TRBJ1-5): DSGVTQTPKHLITATGQRVTLRCSPRSGDLSVYWYQQSLDQGLQFLIQYYNGEERAKGNILERFSAQQFPDLHSELNLSSLELGDSALYFCASSVGSGENQPQHFGDGTRLSIL.

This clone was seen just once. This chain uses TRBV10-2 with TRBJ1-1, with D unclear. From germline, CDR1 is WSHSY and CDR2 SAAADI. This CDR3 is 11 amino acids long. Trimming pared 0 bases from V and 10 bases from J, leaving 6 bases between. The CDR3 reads CASSESSLAFF. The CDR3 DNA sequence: TGCGCCAGCAGTGAGTCATCCTTAGCTTTCTTT.

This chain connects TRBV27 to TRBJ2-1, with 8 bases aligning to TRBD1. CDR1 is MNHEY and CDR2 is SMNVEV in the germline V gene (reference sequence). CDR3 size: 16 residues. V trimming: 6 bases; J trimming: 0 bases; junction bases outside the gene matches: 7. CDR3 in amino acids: CASSSGTGLSYNEQFF. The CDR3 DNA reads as TGTGCCAGCAGCTCCGGGACAGGCCTCTCCTACAATGAGCAGTTCTTC.

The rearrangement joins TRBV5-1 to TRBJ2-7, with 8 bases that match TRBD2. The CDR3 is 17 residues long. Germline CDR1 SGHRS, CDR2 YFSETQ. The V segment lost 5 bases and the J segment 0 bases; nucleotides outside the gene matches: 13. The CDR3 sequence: CASSWVSGIPSSYEQYF. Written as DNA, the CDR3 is TGCGCCAGCAGTTGGGTTAGCGGGATTCCGAGCTCCTACGAGCAGTACTTC.

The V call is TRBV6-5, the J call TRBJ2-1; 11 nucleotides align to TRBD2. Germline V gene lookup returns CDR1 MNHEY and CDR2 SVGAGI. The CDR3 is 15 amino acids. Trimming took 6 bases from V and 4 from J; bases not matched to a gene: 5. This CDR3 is CASRWLAGGYNEQFF. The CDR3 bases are TGTGCCAGCAGGTGGTTAGCGGGGGGGTACAATGAGCAGTTCTTC.

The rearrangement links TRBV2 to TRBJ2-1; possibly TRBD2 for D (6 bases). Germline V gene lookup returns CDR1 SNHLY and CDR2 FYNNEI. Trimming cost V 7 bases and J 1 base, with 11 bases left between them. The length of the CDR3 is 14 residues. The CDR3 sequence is CASIPGGSYNEQFF. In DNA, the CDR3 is TGTGCCAGCATACCCGGGGGTTCCTACAATGAGCAGTTCTTC.

This CDR3 reads CASSLFSGGQLDTDTQYF. The CDR3 DNA follows: TGTGCCAGCAGCTTGTTCTCCGGAGGACAGCTAGACACAGATACGCAGTATTTT. The chain joins TRBV7-9 to TRBJ2-3, with TRBD1 as a possible D gene (6 bases). The CDR3 is 18 amino acids. V was pared by 3 bases and J by 2 bases, with 21 bases between. Germline assignment: CDR1 SEHNR and CDR2 FQNEAQ (reference sequence).

The CDR3 loop is CASTDGGLGEKLFF. The CDR3 DNA reads TGTGCCAGCACCGACGGAGGGTTGGGTGAAAAACTGTTTTTT. V gene TRBV6-6 combines with J gene TRBJ1-4, with D uncertain. Germline-derived CDR1 and CDR2 are MNHNY and SVGAGI (reference sequence). The CDR3 loop spans 14 amino acids. Trimming pared 7 bases from V and 7 bases from J, leaving 16 bases between.

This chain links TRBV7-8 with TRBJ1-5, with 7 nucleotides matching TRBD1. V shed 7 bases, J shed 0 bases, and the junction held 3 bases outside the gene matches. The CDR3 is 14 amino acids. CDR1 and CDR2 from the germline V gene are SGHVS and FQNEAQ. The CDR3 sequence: CASTGQVSNQPQHF. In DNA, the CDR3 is TGTGCCAGCACCGGACAGGTTAGCAATCAGCCCCAGCATTTT.

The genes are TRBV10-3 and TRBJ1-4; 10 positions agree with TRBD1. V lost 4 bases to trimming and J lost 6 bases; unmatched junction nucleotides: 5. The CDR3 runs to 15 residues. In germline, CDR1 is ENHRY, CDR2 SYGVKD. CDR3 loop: CAISVGQGLDEKLFF. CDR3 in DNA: TGTGCCATCAGTGTGGGACAGGGGTTGGATGAAAAACTGTTTTTT.

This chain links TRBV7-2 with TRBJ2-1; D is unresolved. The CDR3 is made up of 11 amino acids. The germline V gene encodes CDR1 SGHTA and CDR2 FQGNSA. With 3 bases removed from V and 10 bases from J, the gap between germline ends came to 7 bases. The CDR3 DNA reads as TGTGCCAGCAGCTTTGGGCTGGAGCAGTTCTTC. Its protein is CASSFGLEQFF.

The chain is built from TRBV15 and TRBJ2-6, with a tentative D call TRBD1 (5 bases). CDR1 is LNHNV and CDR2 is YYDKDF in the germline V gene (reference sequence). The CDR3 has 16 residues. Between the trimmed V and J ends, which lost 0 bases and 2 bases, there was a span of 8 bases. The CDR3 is CATSRESGTGANVLTF. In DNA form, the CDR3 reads TGTGCCACCAGCAGAGAATCAGGGACTGGGGCCAACGTCCTGACTTTC.

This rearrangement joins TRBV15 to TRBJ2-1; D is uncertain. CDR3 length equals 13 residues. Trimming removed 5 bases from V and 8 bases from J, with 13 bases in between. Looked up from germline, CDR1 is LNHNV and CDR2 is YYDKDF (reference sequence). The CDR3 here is CATSATDFDEQFF. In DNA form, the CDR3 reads TGTGCCACCAGCGCCACAGATTTTGATGAGCAGTTCTTC.

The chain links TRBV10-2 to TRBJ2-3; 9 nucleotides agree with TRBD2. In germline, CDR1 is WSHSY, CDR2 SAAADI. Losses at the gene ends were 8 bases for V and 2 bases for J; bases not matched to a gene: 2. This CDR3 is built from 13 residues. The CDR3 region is CASGLAFTDTQYF. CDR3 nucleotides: TGCGCCAGCGGACTAGCGTTCACAGATACGCAGTATTTT.

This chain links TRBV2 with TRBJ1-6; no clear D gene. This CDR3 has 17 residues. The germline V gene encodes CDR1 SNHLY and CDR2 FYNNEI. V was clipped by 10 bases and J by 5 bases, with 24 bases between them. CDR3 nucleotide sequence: TGTGCCATAAGACAACAACAGCAGTCTGACCATAATTCACCCCTCCACTTT. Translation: CAIRQQQQSDHNSPLHF. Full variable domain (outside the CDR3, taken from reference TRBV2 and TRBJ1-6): EPEVTQTPSHQVTQMGQEVILRCVPISNHLYFYWYRQILGQKVEFLVSFYNNEISEKSEIFDDQFSVERPDGSNFTLKIRSTKLEDSAMYFCAIRQQQQSDHNSPLHFGNGTRLTVT.

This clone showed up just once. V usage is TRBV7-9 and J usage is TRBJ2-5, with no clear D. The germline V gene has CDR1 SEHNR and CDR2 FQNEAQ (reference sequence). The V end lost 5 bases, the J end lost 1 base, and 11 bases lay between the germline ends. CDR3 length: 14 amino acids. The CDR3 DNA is TGTGCCAGCAGCGATACTCTCGCCCAAGAGACCCAGTACTTC. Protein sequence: CASSDTLAQETQYF. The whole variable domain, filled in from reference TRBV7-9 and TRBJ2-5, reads DTGVSQNPRHKITKRGQNVTFRCDPISEHNRLYWYRQTLGQGPEFLTYFQNEAQLEKSRLLSDRFSAERPKGSFSTLEIQRTEQGDSAMYLCASSDTLAQETQYFGPGTRLLVL.

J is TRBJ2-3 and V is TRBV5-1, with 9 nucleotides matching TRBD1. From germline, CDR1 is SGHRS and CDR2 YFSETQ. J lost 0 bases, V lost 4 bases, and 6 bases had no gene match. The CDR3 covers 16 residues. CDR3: CASSVTGTGSTDTQYF. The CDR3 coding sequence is TGCGCCAGCAGCGTAACCGGGACAGGGAGCACAGATACGCAGTATTTT.

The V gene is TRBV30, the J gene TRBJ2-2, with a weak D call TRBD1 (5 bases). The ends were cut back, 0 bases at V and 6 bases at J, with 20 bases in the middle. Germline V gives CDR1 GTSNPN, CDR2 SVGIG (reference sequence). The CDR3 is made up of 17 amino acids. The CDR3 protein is CAWSVIRVGRGSGELFF. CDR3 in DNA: TGTGCCTGGAGTGTAATTCGAGTGGGGCGCGGTTCCGGGGAGCTGTTTTTT.

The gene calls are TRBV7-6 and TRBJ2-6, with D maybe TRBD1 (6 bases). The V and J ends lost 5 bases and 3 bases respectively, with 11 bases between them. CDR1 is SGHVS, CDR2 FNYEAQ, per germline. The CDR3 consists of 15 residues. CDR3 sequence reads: CASSPGTNGANVLTF. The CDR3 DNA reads TGTGCCAGCAGCCCCGGGACAAATGGGGCCAACGTCCTGACTTTC.

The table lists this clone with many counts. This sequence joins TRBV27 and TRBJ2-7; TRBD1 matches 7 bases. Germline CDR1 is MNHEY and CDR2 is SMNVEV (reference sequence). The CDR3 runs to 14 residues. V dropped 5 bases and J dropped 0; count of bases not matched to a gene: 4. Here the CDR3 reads CASSDRDSSYEQYF. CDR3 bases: TGTGCCAGCAGTGACCGGGACAGCTCCTACGAGCAGTACTTC.

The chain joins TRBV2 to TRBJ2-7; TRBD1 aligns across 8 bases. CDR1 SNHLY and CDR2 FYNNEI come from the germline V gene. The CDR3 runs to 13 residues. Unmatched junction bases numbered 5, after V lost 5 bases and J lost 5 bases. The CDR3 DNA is TGTGCCAGCAGTTCTTCAGGGGGCGACGAGCAGTACTTC. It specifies CASSSSGGDEQYF.

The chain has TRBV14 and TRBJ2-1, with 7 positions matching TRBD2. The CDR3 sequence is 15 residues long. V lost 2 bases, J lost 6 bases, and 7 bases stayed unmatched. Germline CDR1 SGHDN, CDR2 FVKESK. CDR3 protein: CASSQFRGVSNEQFF. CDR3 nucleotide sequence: TGTGCCAGCAGCCAATTTCGGGGGGTCTCCAATGAGCAGTTCTTC.

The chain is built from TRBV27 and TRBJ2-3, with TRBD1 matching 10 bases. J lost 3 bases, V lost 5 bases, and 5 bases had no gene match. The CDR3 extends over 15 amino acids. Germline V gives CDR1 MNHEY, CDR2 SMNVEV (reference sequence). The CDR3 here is CASSPTGGGTDTQYF. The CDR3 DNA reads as TGTGCCAGCAGTCCGACAGGGGGCGGAACAGATACGCAGTATTTT.